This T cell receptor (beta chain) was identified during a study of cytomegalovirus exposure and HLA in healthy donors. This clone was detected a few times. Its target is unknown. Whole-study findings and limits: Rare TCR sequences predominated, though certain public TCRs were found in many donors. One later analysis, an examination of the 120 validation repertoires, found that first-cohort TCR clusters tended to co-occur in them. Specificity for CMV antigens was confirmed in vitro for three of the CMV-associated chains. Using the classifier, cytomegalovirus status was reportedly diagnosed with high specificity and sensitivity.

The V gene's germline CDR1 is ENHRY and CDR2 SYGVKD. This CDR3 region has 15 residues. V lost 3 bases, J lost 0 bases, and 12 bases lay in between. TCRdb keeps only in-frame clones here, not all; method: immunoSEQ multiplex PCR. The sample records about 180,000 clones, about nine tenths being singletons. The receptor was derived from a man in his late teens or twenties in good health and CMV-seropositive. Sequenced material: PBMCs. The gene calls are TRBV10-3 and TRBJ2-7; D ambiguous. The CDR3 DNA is TGTGCCATCAGTGACCGCAGGAACCTCTCCTACGAGCAGTACTTC. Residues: CAISDRRNLSYEQYF.